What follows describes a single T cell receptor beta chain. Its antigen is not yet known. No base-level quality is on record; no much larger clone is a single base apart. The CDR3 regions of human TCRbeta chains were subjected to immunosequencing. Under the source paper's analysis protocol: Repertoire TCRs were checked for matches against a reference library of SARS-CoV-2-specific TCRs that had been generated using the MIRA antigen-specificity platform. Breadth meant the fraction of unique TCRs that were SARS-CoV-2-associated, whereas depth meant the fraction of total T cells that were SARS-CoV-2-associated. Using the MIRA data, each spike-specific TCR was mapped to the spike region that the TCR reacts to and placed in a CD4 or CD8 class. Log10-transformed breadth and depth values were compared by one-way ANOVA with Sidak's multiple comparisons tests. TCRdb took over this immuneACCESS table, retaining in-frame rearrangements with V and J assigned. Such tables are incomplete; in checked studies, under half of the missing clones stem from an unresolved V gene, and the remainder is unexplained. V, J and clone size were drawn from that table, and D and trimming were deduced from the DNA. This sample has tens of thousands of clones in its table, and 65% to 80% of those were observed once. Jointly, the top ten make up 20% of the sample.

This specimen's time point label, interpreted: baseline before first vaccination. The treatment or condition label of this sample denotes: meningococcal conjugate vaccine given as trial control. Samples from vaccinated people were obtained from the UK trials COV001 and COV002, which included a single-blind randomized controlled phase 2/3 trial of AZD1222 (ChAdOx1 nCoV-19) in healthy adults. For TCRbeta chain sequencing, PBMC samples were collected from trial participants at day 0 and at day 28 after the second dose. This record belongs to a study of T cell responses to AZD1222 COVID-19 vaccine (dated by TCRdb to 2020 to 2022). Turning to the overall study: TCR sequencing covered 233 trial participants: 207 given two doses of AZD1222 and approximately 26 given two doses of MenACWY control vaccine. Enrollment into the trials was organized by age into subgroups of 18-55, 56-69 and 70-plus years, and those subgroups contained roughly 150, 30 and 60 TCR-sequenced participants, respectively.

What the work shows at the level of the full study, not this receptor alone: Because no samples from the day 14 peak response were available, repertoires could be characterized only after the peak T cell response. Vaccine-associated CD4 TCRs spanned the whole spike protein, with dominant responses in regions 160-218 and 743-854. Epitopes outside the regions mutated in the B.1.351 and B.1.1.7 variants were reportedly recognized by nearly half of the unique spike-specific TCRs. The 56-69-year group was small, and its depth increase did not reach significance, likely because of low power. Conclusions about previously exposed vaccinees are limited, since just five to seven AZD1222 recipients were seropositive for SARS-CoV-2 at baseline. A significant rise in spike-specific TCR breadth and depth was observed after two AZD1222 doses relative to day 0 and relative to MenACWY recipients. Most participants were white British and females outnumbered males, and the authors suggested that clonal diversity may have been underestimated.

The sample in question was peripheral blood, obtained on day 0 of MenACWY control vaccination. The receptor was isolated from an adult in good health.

The sequence in DNA is TGTGCCACCAGCAGTAAGGGAGGGATTCAGCCCCAGCATTTT. It codes for CATSSKGGIQPQHF. The sequence is built from TRBV15 and TRBJ1-5, with no confidently assigned D gene. Via the germline V gene (reference sequence), CDR1 is LNHNV and CDR2 YYDKDF. The CDR3, cysteine through phenylalanine, is 14 amino acids long. The entry retains the CDR3 DNA only, 42 bases that are in frame from base 1. The junction carries 12 bases between V and J, which are trimmed by 3 bases and 6 bases respectively.